This TCR beta chain was sequenced in a study of T cells in Graves' hyperthyroidism and ophthalmopathy. Study-wide background: Initial diagnosis, before any treatment, was when peripheral blood was collected. Study conclusions and caveats: Patients with ophthalmopathy were separated from those with stable hyperthyroidism by a 13 V-J model. Blood also carried most thyroid clonotypes expanded above 0.001.

Hyperthyroidism had been newly diagnosed in patients aged 18 to 65, and its duration was under 2 months. RNA transcripts were the template for amplifying TCR beta CDR3 regions. The HTBI primer set served for first-round RT-PCR of the TCR CDR3. One entry per CDR3 protein results from TCRdb running MiXCR on the multiplex PCR reads. This table has fewer than 700,000 distinct CDR3 sequences, 16% appearing once. The germline V gene has CDR1 MDHEN and CDR2 SYDVKM. This CDR3 is built from 14 residues. V was shortened by 2 bases and J by 2 bases, with 9 bases between the two germline ends. This clonotype appeared many times. Antigen: not known.

The chain joins TRBV28 to TRBJ2-5; no definite D call. The TCR sequence derives from a woman aged 25 to 45 with Graves' hyperthyroidism. The sequenced sample consisted of blood. DNA for the CDR3: TGTGCCAGCAGTTTAGATAGGGATCAAGAGACCCAGTACTTC. It specifies CASSLDRDQETQYF.